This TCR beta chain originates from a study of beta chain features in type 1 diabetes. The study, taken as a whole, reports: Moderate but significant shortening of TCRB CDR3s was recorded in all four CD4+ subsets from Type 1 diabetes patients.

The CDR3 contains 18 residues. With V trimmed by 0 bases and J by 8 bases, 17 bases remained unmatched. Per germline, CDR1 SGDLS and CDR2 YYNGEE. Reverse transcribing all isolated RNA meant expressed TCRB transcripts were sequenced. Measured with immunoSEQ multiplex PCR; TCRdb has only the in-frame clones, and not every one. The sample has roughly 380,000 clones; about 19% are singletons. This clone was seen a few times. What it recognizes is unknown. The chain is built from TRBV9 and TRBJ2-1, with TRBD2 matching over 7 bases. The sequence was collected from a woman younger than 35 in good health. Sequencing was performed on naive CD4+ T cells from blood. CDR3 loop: CASSVATPLREARDEQFF. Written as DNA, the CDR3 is TGTGCCAGCAGCGTAGCTACCCCACTTCGGGAGGCCCGCGATGAGCAGTTCTTC.